One and the same sample provided the 17 T cell receptor beta chains below, sequenced in a study of metastatic and nonmetastatic thyroid tumors (dated by TCRdb to 2018 to 2020). Receptor libraries were prepared by PCR. Reads for this sample came from an Illumina HiSeq 4000. TCRdb redid the processing of the public reads, applying fastp at Q25 and MiXCR, and retained in-frame beta chains. This sample lists 50,000 to 70,000 clones; roughly 4% were detected once. The ten largest make up about a fifth of the sample. No patient had received any treatment before thyroid surgery. Sequenced sample: blood. The origin of the receptors is a female donor with papillary thyroid cancer or a benign thyroid nodule (not recorded which). Some clones in this sample may be carry-over from other donors' samples.

This clone came up many times. The rearrangement joins TRBV5-6 to TRBJ1-2; unclear D gene. This CDR3 comprises 12 residues. The V end lost 4 bases, the J end lost 4 bases, and 8 bases lay between the germline ends. Germline CDR1 and CDR2: SGHDT and YYEEEE. The CDR3 sequence is CASSGRGYGYTF. The CDR3 nucleotides are TGTGCCAGCAGCGGACGTGGCTATGGCTACACCTTC.

Ten or more counts support this clone. The genes are TRBV7-3 and TRBJ2-2; D ambiguous. This CDR3 has 14 amino acids. Germline CDR1 reads SGHTA; CDR2 reads FQGTGA. Trimming took off 2 bases at V and 3 bases at J, with 7 bases between the two ends. CDR3 in DNA: TGTGCCAGCAGCTTAGGGCCTTACACCGGGGAGCTGTTTTTT. Protein: CASSLGPYTGELFF.

The table lists this clone with many counts. This chain links TRBV18 with TRBJ2-1; 10 bases are shared with TRBD2. Trimming at V came to 6 bases and at J to 9 bases, leaving 11 bases not matched to a gene. Germline V gene data show CDR1 as KGHSH and CDR2 as LQKENI. This CDR3 spans 15 amino acids. The CDR3 DNA reads as TGTGCCAGCTCCCCGAGTCAAGCGGGAGGGGGTGAGCAGTTCTTC. Its protein is CASSPSQAGGGEQFF.

This clone occurred many times. A much larger clonotype is one base distant, so this may be a read error. V and J are TRBV2 and TRBJ1-2; weak D call: TRBD1 (5 bases). Germline CDR1 SNHLY, CDR2 FYNNEI. CDR3 length: 14 residues. V was shortened by 7 bases and J by 1 base, with 13 bases between the two germline ends. CDR3 residues: CASNWDGHNYGYTF. CDR3 bases: TGTGCCAGCAATTGGGACGGCCATAACTATGGCTACACCTTC.

This clone turned up a few times. This may arise from a read error, as a much more abundant clone is one base away. The J gene is TRBJ2-7, the V gene TRBV30; D ambiguous. Near its end, the DNA agrees better with TRBJ2-1, so the J call may be wrong. From germline, CDR1 is GTSNPN and CDR2 SVGIG (reference sequence). This CDR3 is 14 amino acids long. In nucleotides, the CDR3 is TGTGCCTGGAGGCGCCGAGACCTCACCTACGAGCAGTTCTTC. This gives the protein CAWRRRDLTYEQFF.

This clone was observed at least ten times. The CDR3 DNA sequence: TGTGCCAGCGGAAGGACGGGTCTCGAGCAGTACTTC. Protein product: CASGRTGLEQYF. V is TRBV2 and J is TRBJ2-7; D is undetermined. The V gene's germline CDR1 is SNHLY and CDR2 FYNNEI. V lost 8 bases and J lost 6, with 14 bases in between. This CDR3 has 12 amino acids.

V gene TRBV11-2 combines with J gene TRBJ2-1; D may be TRBD1 or TRBD2 (6 bases each). This CDR3 is built from 15 residues. V gave up 1 base and J gave up 4 bases, with 11 bases separating them. Germline V gives CDR1 SGHAT, CDR2 FQNNGV. CDR3 region: CASSLGGALYNEQFF. In nucleotides, the CDR3 is TGTGCCAGCAGCTTAGGGGGGGCGCTGTACAATGAGCAGTTCTTC.

This clone was counted a few times. The chain has TRBV6-2 or TRBV6-3 and TRBJ2-3; TRBD2 aligns across 10 bases. With V trimmed by 5 bases and J by 2 bases, 22 bases remained unmatched. This CDR3 contains 21 residues. Germline CDR1 is MNHEY and CDR2 is SVGEGT. The CDR3 loop reads CASSHYPGPAGGGSNTDTQYF. CDR3 sequence (DNA): TGTGCCAGCAGTCACTACCCGGGACCAGCGGGAGGGGGGTCTAACACAGATACGCAGTATTTT.

This clone has at least ten counts. The chain joins TRBV12-3 or TRBV12-4 to TRBJ1-1; no definite D call. With 3 bases removed from V and 0 bases from J, the gap between germline ends came to 5 bases. This CDR3 contains 13 residues. The CDR3 reads CASSFVLNTEAFF. The CDR3 nucleotides are TGTGCCAGCAGTTTTGTCCTGAACACTGAAGCTTTCTTT.

This clone was found many times. The gene calls are TRBV10-3 and TRBJ1-2; 8 bases align to TRBD1. This CDR3 has 14 amino acids. The V gene end was trimmed by 3 bases and the J gene end by 7 bases; junction bases not matched to a gene: 7. Germline V CDR1 and CDR2: ENHRY, SYGVKD. CDR3 bases: TGTGCCATCAGTGAAGGACAGGGAGGAAGTGGCTACACCTTC. The encoded protein is CAISEGQGGSGYTF.

The sample holds many counts of this clone. This chain uses TRBV3-1 with TRBJ2-5, with TRBD2 matching 13 bases. Germline CDR1 and CDR2: LGHDT and YNNKEL (reference sequence). This CDR3 is 16 amino acids long. J lost 1 base, V lost 6 bases, and 5 bases had no gene match. The DNA for the CDR3 is TGTGCCAGCAGAAACACTAGCGGGAGGGTCCAAGAGACCCAGTACTTC. Translated, it gives CASRNTSGRVQETQYF.

This chain links TRBV30 with TRBJ2-1; a possible D gene is TRBD2 (6 bases). CDR1 and CDR2 from the germline V gene are GTSNPN and SVGIG (reference sequence). The CDR3 runs to 15 residues. The V and J ends lost 4 bases and 6 bases respectively, with 19 bases between them. The CDR3 DNA reads as TGTGCCTGGATTCCTCTAGCGCGAGAGAGCAATGAGCAGTTCTTC. Protein: CAWIPLARESNEQFF. Together with reference TRBV30 and TRBJ2-1, the CDR3 gives the full variable domain: SQTIHQWPATLVQPVGSPLSLECTVEGTSNPNLYWYRQAAGRGLQLLFYSVGIGQISSEVPQNLSASRPQDRQFILSSKKLLLSDSGFYLCAWIPLARESNEQFFGPGTRLTVL.

This clone was seen only a few times. This chain links TRBV4-1 with TRBJ2-5; D may be TRBD1 or TRBD2 (6 bases each). The CDR3 consists of 17 residues. Trimming pared 3 bases from V and 1 base from J, leaving 18 bases between. Germline loops: CDR1 MGHRA, CDR2 YSYEKL. The CDR3 loop reads CASSHGVAGQRQETQYF. CDR3 coding DNA: TGCGCCAGCAGCCACGGGGTGGCGGGACAACGCCAAGAGACCCAGTACTTC.

This clone showed up just a few times. The chain uses TRBV10-2 and TRBJ2-2, with D possibly being TRBD1 (5 bases). Trimming cost V 3 bases and J 3 bases, with 5 bases left between them. The CDR3 spans 13 residues. The germline V gene encodes CDR1 WSHSY and CDR2 SAAADI. The CDR3 region is CASSDRDTGELFF. DNA of the CDR3: TGCGCCAGCAGTGACAGGGACACCGGGGAGCTGTTTTTT.

This clone has at least ten counts. CDR3 amino acids: CASSTGYDEKLFF. CDR3 coding DNA: TGTGCCAGCAGTACAGGGTACGATGAAAAACTGTTTTTT. This sequence joins TRBV28 and TRBJ1-4, with a possible D match to TRBD1 (6 bases). There are 13 residues in the CDR3. The V and J ends lost 5 bases and 6 bases respectively, with 10 bases between them. In germline, CDR1 is MDHEN, CDR2 SYDVKM.

Many counts were recorded for this clone. The V and J genes are TRBV11-2 and TRBJ2-5; D gene uncertain. Trimming removed 5 bases at V and 7 bases at J, with 8 bases between. CDR1 and CDR2 from the germline V gene are SGHAT and FQNNGV. The CDR3 has 11 amino acids. CDR3 region: CASSQSGTQYF. DNA for the CDR3: TGTGCCAGCAGCCAATCGGGGACCCAGTACTTC.

This clone has only a few counts. The chain joins TRBV14 to TRBJ1-2; D not certain. Germline loops: CDR1 SGHDN, CDR2 FVKESK. Trimming pared 9 bases from V and 8 bases from J, leaving 19 bases between. The CDR3 is 13 amino acids. CDR3 nucleotide sequence: TGTGCCAGAAGTATTGAGTCAGTATGGGGCTACACCTTC. Translation gives CARSIESVWGYTF.